These 16 T cell receptor beta chains were sequenced from one sample in a study of blood T cell repertoires in COVID-19. Clones were read by immunoSEQ multiplex PCR, and TCRdb kept only the in-frame ones, dropping some. The sample carries about 180,000 clones, approximately 87% recorded once. The sequencing input was peripheral blood. These receptor sequences come from a man between 65 and 85 years old with active or convalescent COVID-19.

This chain links TRBV27 with TRBJ1-5; 7 nucleotides match TRBD1. The CDR3 totals 13 residues. The germline V gene has CDR1 MNHEY and CDR2 SMNVEV (reference sequence). The junction had 3 bases not matched to a gene; V was cut back by 4 bases and J by 6 bases. The CDR3 here is CASSYRGAQPQHF. In nucleotides, the CDR3 is TGTGCCAGCAGTTACAGGGGCGCTCAGCCCCAGCATTTT.

V is TRBV19 and J is TRBJ2-1; 9 bases are a match to TRBD2. Germline assignment: CDR1 LNHDA and CDR2 SQIVND (reference sequence). CDR3 length: 18 residues. J lost 0 bases, V lost 3 bases, and 9 bases had no gene match. CDR3 in amino acids: CASSIWGTSRSSYNEQFF. CDR3 sequence (DNA): TGTGCCAGTAGTATTTGGGGGACTAGCAGGAGCTCCTACAATGAGCAGTTCTTC.

In this sample, this clone turned up once. The chain carries TRBV6-6 and TRBJ1-4; no firm D call. The CDR3 is 15 amino acids. Germline-derived CDR1 and CDR2 are MNHNY and SVGAGI (reference sequence). Trimming stripped 6 bases from V and 0 bases from J, with 11 bases between. The CDR3, as DNA: TGTGCCAGCAGCTTCCTAGATGCAACTAATGAAAAACTGTTTTTT. Residues: CASSFLDATNEKLFF.

This chain connects TRBV11-2 to TRBJ1-1; D possibly corresponds to TRBD1 (6 bases). Germline V CDR1 and CDR2: SGHAT, FQNNGV. This CDR3 contains 14 residues. With 5 bases removed from V and 1 base from J, the gap between germline ends came to 11 bases. CDR3 amino acids: CASSQGGANTEAFF. In nucleotides, the CDR3 is TGTGCCAGCAGCCAAGGGGGGGCGAACACTGAAGCTTTCTTT.

This CDR3 is CASSLTGGTEAFF. In DNA form, the CDR3 reads TGTGCCAGCAGTTTAACAGGGGGCACTGAAGCTTTCTTT. V gene TRBV28 combines with J gene TRBJ1-1; 8 bases are a match to TRBD1. Germline CDR1 is MDHEN and CDR2 is SYDVKM. Losses at the gene ends were 2 bases for V and 4 bases for J; bases not matched to a gene: 0. The CDR3 is made up of 13 amino acids.

The rearrangement uses TRBV24-1 and TRBJ2-5, with 10 bases aligning to TRBD2. V trimming: 2 bases; J trimming: 4 bases; junction bases outside the gene matches: 6. CDR3 length equals 16 residues. Germline CDR1 reads KGHDR; CDR2 reads SFDVKD. The CDR3 region is CATSDSGVAGGETQYF. The CDR3 bases are TGTGCCACCAGTGATTCTGGAGTAGCGGGAGGAGAGACCCAGTACTTC.

This clone has a single count. This chain links TRBV11-2 with TRBJ1-1, with D possibly being TRBD1 (6 bases). Trimming took 0 bases from V and 10 from J, leaving 18 bases between them. The CDR3 sequence is 15 residues long. Per germline, CDR1 SGHAT and CDR2 FQNNGV. CDR3 sequence (DNA): TGTGCCAGCAGCTTAGATTGGGGGCGCGAACGAGGAGCTTTCTTT. It encodes CASSLDWGRERGAFF.

The chain joins TRBV4-3 to TRBJ1-1; 10 bases align to TRBD1. Germline loops: CDR1 LGHNA, CDR2 YSLEER. The CDR3 totals 17 residues. The V and J ends lost 1 base and 4 bases, in that order; junction bases with no gene match: 9. The CDR3, as DNA: TGCGCCAGCAGCCAAGGGTGGGACAGGGGAGGGGGCACTGAAGCTTTCTTT. It yields the protein CASSQGWDRGGGTEAFF.

This chain uses TRBV12-3 or TRBV12-4 with TRBJ1-2; D is uncertain. Trimming shortened V by 8 bases and J by 3 bases, and 10 bases separated the two germline ends. This CDR3 region has 12 residues. The CDR3 sequence is CASGLSYYGYTF. The CDR3 DNA reads as TGTGCCAGCGGACTCTCTTACTATGGCTACACCTTC.

V is TRBV12-3 or TRBV12-4 and J is TRBJ1-3; D is unresolved. With 8 bases removed from V and 4 bases from J, the gap between germline ends came to 9 bases. The CDR3 extends over 12 amino acids. CDR3 nucleotides: TGTGCCAGCGTACAGAAGGGAAACACCATATATTTT. Its protein is CASVQKGNTIYF.

The DNA of the CDR3 is TGTGCCAGCAGTTTGACAGGAACATCGGATGAGCAGTTCTTC. This translates into CASSLTGTSDEQFF. The chain is built from TRBV27 and TRBJ2-1; D may be TRBD1 (6 bases). Germline CDR1 MNHEY, CDR2 SMNVEV (reference sequence). The CDR3 has 14 amino acids. Trimming cost V 3 bases and J 8 bases, with 14 bases left between them.

This clone was found once. The chain couples TRBV5-4 to TRBJ2-1; unclear D gene. The CDR3 is made up of 15 amino acids. Looked up from germline, CDR1 is SGHNT and CDR2 is YYREEE (reference sequence). Trimming stripped 2 bases from V and 0 bases from J, with 9 bases between. The CDR3 bases are TGTGCCAGCAGCTTAACGATGAGCTCCTACAATGAGCAGTTCTTC. Its protein product is CASSLTMSSYNEQFF.

This clone was seen just once. The genes are TRBV5-1 and TRBJ2-1, with 10 bases lining up with TRBD2. Trimming cost V 2 bases and J 8 bases; bases outside gene matches: 4. Germline lookup yields CDR1 SGHRS and CDR2 YFSETQ. This CDR3 comprises 14 residues. This CDR3 reads CASSFLAGDDEQFF. Written as DNA, the CDR3 is TGCGCCAGCAGCTTCCTAGCGGGAGACGATGAGCAGTTCTTC.

DNA of the CDR3: TGTGCCAGCAGTTACCGGGACAGTCATAATGAAAAACTGTTTTTT. Translation: CASSYRDSHNEKLFF. This chain connects TRBV27 to TRBJ1-4, with TRBD1 identical over 7 bases. The V and J ends lost 4 bases and 4 bases, in that order; junction bases with no gene match: 6. CDR1 and CDR2 (germline): MNHEY, SMNVEV (reference sequence). The CDR3 runs to 15 residues.

The chain employs TRBV18 and TRBJ1-1, with unresolved D. Trimming left V 1 base short and J 0 bases short, with 9 bases between. Germline loops: CDR1 KGHSH, CDR2 LQKENI. This CDR3 contains 15 residues. CDR3 bases: TGTGCCAGCTCACCACTCGAGGGAATGAACACTGAAGCTTTCTTT. Translation: CASSPLEGMNTEAFF.

This chain connects TRBV5-1 to TRBJ2-1, with 7 bases lining up with TRBD1. J gave up 2 bases and V 5 bases, and 7 bases lay outside the gene matches. Germline V gives CDR1 SGHRS, CDR2 YFSETQ. The CDR3 loop spans 15 amino acids. The CDR3 loop is CASRATGAPYNEQFF. The CDR3 bases are TGCGCCAGCAGGGCAACAGGGGCCCCCTACAATGAGCAGTTCTTC.